Each of the 22 T cell receptor beta chains below was sequenced from the same sample in a study of T cells in localized non-small cell lung cancer. The table came from immunoSEQ multiplex PCR; TCRdb's copy has only in-frame clones and leaves some out. Seen here are approximately 63,000 clones, around 90% observed once, and the top ten hold around 20%. This material consisted of peripheral blood, taken before any cancer treatment. The receptors come from a man aged 35-69 years with stage I squamous cell lung carcinoma.

The chain carries TRBV7-8 and TRBJ2-7, with 13 positions matching TRBD2. V was pared by 5 bases and J by 3 bases, with 1 base of the junction left unmatched. Looked up from germline, CDR1 is SGHVS and CDR2 is FQNEAQ. The CDR3 totals 14 residues. CDR3 in amino acids: CASSRTSGSYEQYF. CDR3 bases: TGTGCCAGCAGCCGGACTAGCGGGAGCTACGAGCAGTACTTC.

The chain carries TRBV6-5 and TRBJ2-2; D ambiguous. Trimming shortened V by 2 bases and J by 4 bases, and 8 bases separated the two germline ends. The CDR3 is made up of 14 amino acids. Germline values: CDR1 MNHEY, CDR2 SVGAGI. Here the CDR3 reads CASSYLRGTGELFF. The CDR3 coding sequence is TGTGCCAGCAGTTACCTCCGAGGCACCGGGGAGCTGTTTTTT.

The J gene is TRBJ1-2, the V gene TRBV6-6; TRBD1 agrees at 9 bases. The V segment lost 4 bases and the J segment 10 bases; nucleotides outside the gene matches: 7. Germline V CDR1 and CDR2: MNHNY, SVGAGI (reference sequence). CDR3 size: 13 residues. Written as DNA, the CDR3 is TGTGCCAGCAGTTCCGGGACAGGGATTCCCTACACCTTC. Its translation is CASSSGTGIPYTF.

This clone was counted only a few times. The rearrangement links TRBV9 to TRBJ1-1; D unresolved. This CDR3 spans 13 amino acids. CDR1 and CDR2 (germline): SGDLS, YYNGEE. Trimming removed 0 bases at V and 7 bases at J, with 10 bases between. CDR3 sequence (DNA): TGTGCCAGCAGCGTAGCACCCACCCTTGAAGCTTTCTTT. Translation gives CASSVAPTLEAFF.

The DNA for the CDR3 is TGTGCCAGCTCATTCAGTCTAGCGGGAGGGTCCAATGAGCAGTTCTTC. This sequence encodes CASSFSLAGGSNEQFF. This chain uses TRBV18 with TRBJ2-1, with 12 positions matching TRBD2. The CDR3 is made up of 16 amino acids. J was trimmed by 6 bases and V by 5 bases; bases with no gene match: 8. The V gene's germline CDR1 is KGHSH and CDR2 LQKENI.

This clone has a single count. The chain joins TRBV6-5 to TRBJ2-7; the D gene is possibly TRBD1 (6 bases). The CDR3 sequence is 15 residues long. With 3 bases removed from V and 3 bases from J, the gap between germline ends came to 15 bases. Germline values: CDR1 MNHEY, CDR2 SVGAGI. The CDR3 reads CASSYTPDRSYEQYF. Written as DNA, the CDR3 is TGTGCCAGCAGTTATACCCCTGACAGGAGCTACGAGCAGTACTTC.

The gene calls are TRBV5-1 and TRBJ2-1; 10 bases align to TRBD1. Trimming removed 4 bases from V and 3 bases from J; junction bases left unmatched: 7. This CDR3 region has 16 residues. Germline V gene sequence: CDR1 SGHRS, CDR2 YFSETQ. This CDR3 reads CASSTVGQGNYNEQFF. The DNA for the CDR3 is TGCGCCAGCAGCACTGTGGGACAGGGGAACTACAATGAGCAGTTCTTC.

The chain carries TRBV7-2 and TRBJ2-7; D not certain. Germline-derived CDR1 and CDR2 are SGHTA and FQGNSA. V lost 4 bases, J lost 4 bases, and 5 bases lay in between. CDR3 length: 11 residues. CDR3 DNA sequence: TGTGCCAGCAGCTCCCATTACGAGCAGTACTTC. Translation: CASSSHYEQYF.

The chain is built from TRBV19 and TRBJ1-5; 10 nucleotides align to TRBD1. The junction had 7 bases not matched to a gene; V was cut back by 3 bases and J by 8 bases. There are 15 residues in the CDR3. Germline loops: CDR1 LNHDA, CDR2 SQIVND (reference sequence). As DNA, the CDR3 is TGTGCCAGTAGTATCCTGACAGGGGGCACAGAGCCCCAGCATTTT. It yields the protein CASSILTGGTEPQHF.

This clone was observed a single time. The gene calls are TRBV9 and TRBJ1-2; D is undetermined. Germline V gene sequence: CDR1 SGDLS, CDR2 YYNGEE. Deletions cut 0 bases from V and 6 bases from J, with 12 bases between. The CDR3 has 14 residues. CDR3 sequence (DNA): TGTGCCAGCAGCGTAGCTACTACCAGCCATGGCTACACCTTC. Its protein is CASSVATTSHGYTF.

About this clone itself: At the DNA level, this CDR3 is encoded by other sequences in the same sample as well. V gene TRBV9 combines with J gene TRBJ1-1, with unresolved D. This CDR3 contains 13 residues. Trimming took off 0 bases at V and 5 bases at J, with 8 bases between the two ends. The germline gives CDR1 SGDLS, CDR2 YYNGEE. CDR3 coding DNA: TGTGCCAGCAGCGTAGGTGGCGAAACTGAAGCTTTCTTT. Residues: CASSVGGETEAFF.

This clone was detected only a few times. V gene TRBV13 combines with J gene TRBJ2-7, with D uncertain. Germline V gives CDR1 PRHDT, CDR2 FYEKMQ (reference sequence). Trimming pared 2 bases from V and 0 bases from J, leaving 17 bases between. The CDR3 runs to 17 residues. CDR3 sequence: CASSLSSGPVFSYEQYF. The CDR3, as DNA: TGTGCCAGCAGCTTATCTTCCGGGCCGGTTTTCTCCTACGAGCAGTACTTC.

The V gene is TRBV28, the J gene TRBJ2-4; D uncertain. V dropped 3 bases and J dropped 7 bases, with 7 bases sitting between them. The length of the CDR3 is 12 residues. CDR1 is MDHEN and CDR2 is SYDVKM in the germline V gene. CDR3 DNA: TGTGCCAGCAGTTTGATGGCTAACATTCAGTACTTC. Its translation: CASSLMANIQYF.

About this clone itself: Compared with germline, one end of the junction differs, possibly owing to a read error. The chain employs TRBV7-7 and TRBJ2-3, with 9 bases aligning to TRBD2. This CDR3 region has 15 residues. Germline assignment: CDR1 SSHAT and CDR2 FNYEAQ (reference sequence). CDR3: CASSLLAGTPDTQYF. The CDR3 bases are TGTGCTAGCAGCTTACTAGCGGGCACGCCAGATACGCAGTATTTT.

This rearrangement joins TRBV28 to TRBJ1-4, with D possibly being TRBD1 (6 bases). The V end lost 6 bases, the J end lost 5 bases, and 13 bases lay between the germline ends. The CDR3 is 14 residues long. Germline V gives CDR1 MDHEN, CDR2 SYDVKM. The CDR3, as DNA: TGTGCCAGCAGACCCGGGACACAGAATGAAAAACTGTTTTTT. Protein: CASRPGTQNEKLFF.

The chain has TRBV29-1 and TRBJ2-3; 10 bases match TRBD2. Losses at the gene ends were 1 base for V and 4 bases for J; bases not matched to a gene: 2. CDR3 length: 14 amino acids. CDR1 and CDR2 from the germline V gene are SQVTM and ANQGSEA. This CDR3 reads CSVEGTSGADTQYF. The CDR3 nucleotides read TGCAGCGTTGAAGGGACTAGCGGTGCAGATACGCAGTATTTT.

This clone has just a few counts. This chain uses TRBV2 with TRBJ1-1; D is unresolved. CDR3 length equals 13 residues. The germline gives CDR1 SNHLY, CDR2 FYNNEI. V lost 11 bases and J lost 0, with 13 bases in between. CDR3 DNA sequence: TGTGCCTCCACCTACTACGTGAACACTGAAGCTTTCTTT. Its translation: CASTYYVNTEAFF.

This rearrangement joins TRBV19 to TRBJ2-1, with a weak D call TRBD2 (5 bases). Germline V gives CDR1 LNHDA, CDR2 SQIVND (reference sequence). V lost 0 bases and J 3 bases, leaving 9 bases between the germline ends. This CDR3 comprises 15 residues. CDR3 in amino acids: CASSIERTRYNEQFF. CDR3 nucleotides: TGTGCCAGTAGTATAGAAAGGACTCGCTACAATGAGCAGTTCTTC.

V is TRBV29-1 and J is TRBJ2-5; TRBD1 agrees at 7 bases. Trimming cost V 7 bases and J 5 bases; bases outside gene matches: 7. Per the germline V gene, CDR1 is SQVTM and CDR2 is ANQGSEA. CDR3 length equals 12 residues. The CDR3 sequence: CSGRQGLETQYF. Written as DNA, the CDR3 is TGCAGCGGCCGACAGGGTCTGGAGACCCAGTACTTC.

The chain joins TRBV7-2 to TRBJ2-4, with 11 bases identical to TRBD2. The length of the CDR3 is 19 residues. CDR1 is SGHTA and CDR2 is FQGNSA in the germline V gene. Unmatched junction bases numbered 8, after V lost 1 base and J lost 0 bases. CDR3 sequence (DNA): TGTGCCAGCAGCTTAGAGACTAGCGGGGTACTCCTAGCCAAAAACATTCAGTACTTC. Its protein product is CASSLETSGVLLAKNIQYF.

With regard to this clone: Distinct nucleotide sequences in the sample also encode this CDR3. The chain links TRBV7-9 to TRBJ2-7; D is uncertain. Germline V CDR1 and CDR2: SEHNR, FQNEAQ (reference sequence). V lost 2 bases to trimming and J lost 5 bases, with 10 bases between them. The CDR3 totals 13 residues. The CDR3 DNA reads as TGTGCCAGCAGCTTACAAGTGTCCAACGAGCAGTACTTC. Translating it yields CASSLQVSNEQYF. Variable domain in full (rest from reference TRBV7-9 and TRBJ2-7): DTGVSQNPRHKITKRGQNVTFRCDPISEHNRLYWYRQTLGQGPEFLTYFQNEAQLEKSRLLSDRFSAERPKGSFSTLEIQRTEQGDSAMYLCASSLQVSNEQYFGPGTRLTVT.

This clone was seen a single time. V usage is TRBV5-1 and J usage is TRBJ1-4; D is possibly TRBD1 (6 bases). CDR1 and CDR2 (germline): SGHRS, YFSETQ. The germline V and J ends were trimmed by 3 bases and 7 bases, with 13 bases remaining between them. This CDR3 is 14 amino acids long. CDR3 DNA sequence: TGCGCCAGCAGCTACCGGCAGGGGTTTGAAAAACTGTTTTTT. It specifies CASSYRQGFEKLFF.